The rows below give T cell receptor beta chains drawn from one sample of a study of shared clonotypes between healthy human individuals. The assay was immunoSEQ multiplex PCR, and TCRdb's table has in-frame clones only and misses some. The repertoire holds about 1 million clones, 75% to 80% seen once, with roughly 0.56% in the top ten. Sequencing was done on a sample of memory CD4+ T cells from PBMCs. The receptors originated from a man aged 18-30 years in good health. Some clones in this sample may be carry-over from other donors' samples. Each CDR3 is given with its conserved first and last residue. Each record gives: D gene, V gene, J gene, clone size, CDR3 protein, CDR3 DNA. The D gene is left open where the match is weak. Some rows have no size entry. The others give once, few or many, or a class for an expanded clone.

d_gene: -; v_gene: TRBV6-1; j_gene: TRBJ2-5; abundance: -; CDR3aa: CASSEDSGETQYF; CDR3nt: TGTGCCAGCAGTGAAGATTCCGGAGAGACCCAGTACTTC
d_gene: TRBD1; v_gene: TRBV19; j_gene: TRBJ1-2; abundance: once; CDR3aa: CASRPSDREAYGYTF; CDR3nt: TGTGCCAGTAGGCCTTCGGACAGGGAGGCCTATGGCTACACCTTC
d_gene: TRBD1; v_gene: TRBV5-6; j_gene: TRBJ1-4; abundance: -; CDR3aa: CASRVQGGYEKLFF; CDR3nt: TGTGCCAGCAGGGTACAGGGGGGTTATGAAAAACTGTTTTTT
d_gene: TRBD1; v_gene: TRBV7-2; j_gene: TRBJ2-7; abundance: -; CDR3aa: CASSLSGGTGASEQYF; CDR3nt: TGTGCCAGCAGCTTGTCGGGGGGGACAGGGGCGAGCGAGCAGTACTTC
d_gene: -; v_gene: TRBV5-1; j_gene: TRBJ1-3; abundance: -; CDR3aa: CASSWSSLSGNTIYF; CDR3nt: TGCGCCAGCAGCTGGTCCAGCCTCTCTGGAAACACCATATATTTT
d_gene: -; v_gene: TRBV5-1; j_gene: TRBJ1-1; abundance: -; CDR3aa: CASSLAGGGTEAFF; CDR3nt: TGCGCCAGCAGCTTGGCCGGGGGAGGCACTGAAGCTTTCTTT
d_gene: -; v_gene: TRBV19; j_gene: TRBJ1-5; abundance: -; CDR3aa: CASKGMRPRNQPQHF; CDR3nt: TGTGCCAGTAAGGGTATGCGACCCCGGAATCAGCCCCAGCATTTT
d_gene: TRBD2; v_gene: TRBV6-5; j_gene: TRBJ2-7; abundance: once; CDR3aa: CASSYDLAGASEQYF; CDR3nt: TGTGCCAGCAGTTACGATCTAGCGGGAGCCAGCGAGCAGTACTTC
d_gene: TRBD1; v_gene: TRBV5-4; j_gene: TRBJ1-2; abundance: -; CDR3aa: CASSLGTGSSGYGYTF; CDR3nt: TGTGCCAGCAGCTTGGGGACAGGGTCCTCAGGCTATGGCTACACCTTC
d_gene: -; v_gene: TRBV5-6; j_gene: TRBJ2-6; abundance: -; CDR3aa: CASSLGALTFGANVLTF; CDR3nt: TGTGCCAGCAGCTTGGGAGCCCTAACCTTCGGGGCCAACGTCCTGACTTTC
d_gene: TRBD1; v_gene: TRBV4-2; j_gene: TRBJ2-7; abundance: -; CDR3aa: CASSQEGTVDNEQYF; CDR3nt: TGTGCCAGCAGCCAAGAGGGGACAGTAGACAACGAGCAGTACTTC
d_gene: -; v_gene: TRBV7-9; j_gene: TRBJ2-5; abundance: -; CDR3aa: CASSPQGQVAETQYF; CDR3nt: TGTGCCAGCAGCCCCCAGGGGCAGGTTGCCGAGACCCAGTACTTC
d_gene: TRBD1; v_gene: TRBV5-1; j_gene: TRBJ2-5; abundance: -; CDR3aa: CASSPGQGSSETQYF; CDR3nt: TGCGCCAGCAGCCCCGGACAGGGCTCTTCGGAGACCCAGTACTTC
d_gene: -; v_gene: TRBV9; j_gene: TRBJ1-6; abundance: -; CDR3aa: CASSVDQGPLDPISYNSPLHF; CDR3nt: TGTGCCAGCAGCGTCGACCAGGGGCCCTTGGACCCGATCTCCTATAATTCACCCCTCCACTTT
d_gene: -; v_gene: TRBV2; j_gene: TRBJ1-1; abundance: -; CDR3aa: CASSVPGEWEDTEAFF; CDR3nt: TGTGCCAGCAGTGTCCCCGGGGAATGGGAGGACACTGAAGCTTTCTTT
d_gene: -; v_gene: TRBV2; j_gene: TRBJ2-7; abundance: -; CDR3aa: CASRTDGSSYEQYF; CDR3nt: TGTGCCAGCAGGACGGACGGAAGCTCCTACGAGCAGTACTTC
d_gene: TRBD1; v_gene: TRBV6-5; j_gene: TRBJ2-7; abundance: -; CDR3aa: CASRLIPGQSYEQYF; CDR3nt: TGTGCCAGCAGGCTAATCCCGGGACAGAGCTACGAGCAGTACTTC
d_gene: -; v_gene: TRBV7-8; j_gene: TRBJ2-3; abundance: -; CDR3aa: CASSPRGTDADTQYF; CDR3nt: TGTGCCAGCAGCCCCCGGGGGACAGACGCAGATACGCAGTATTTT
d_gene: -; v_gene: TRBV19; j_gene: TRBJ1-3; abundance: -; CDR3aa: CASSGGGLGSGNTIYF; CDR3nt: TGTGCCAGTAGTGGCGGTGGATTAGGCTCTGGAAACACCATATATTTT
d_gene: -; v_gene: TRBV5-1; j_gene: TRBJ2-1; abundance: -; CDR3aa: CASSWQQDVSYNEQFF; CDR3nt: TGCGCCAGCAGCTGGCAGCAGGATGTCTCCTACAATGAGCAGTTCTTC
d_gene: -; v_gene: TRBV6-5; j_gene: TRBJ2-7; abundance: -; CDR3aa: CASSYFHRPRDNEQYF; CDR3nt: TGTGCCAGCAGTTACTTCCACAGGCCGCGGGACAACGAGCAGTACTTC
d_gene: -; v_gene: TRBV7-2; j_gene: TRBJ1-2; abundance: -; CDR3aa: CASSLTGLYGYTF; CDR3nt: TGTGCCAGCAGCTTAACAGGCCTCTATGGCTACACCTTC
d_gene: TRBD2; v_gene: TRBV11-1; j_gene: TRBJ2-7; abundance: -; CDR3aa: CASSLTAGGPVEQYF; CDR3nt: TGTGCCAGCAGCTTAACAGCGGGAGGGCCAGTCGAGCAGTACTTC
d_gene: TRBD2; v_gene: TRBV11-1; j_gene: TRBJ2-7; abundance: once; CDR3aa: CASSLAGGTYEQYF; CDR3nt: TGTGCCAGCAGCCTAGCGGGAGGCACCTACGAGCAGTACTTC
d_gene: TRBD2; v_gene: TRBV15; j_gene: TRBJ2-2; abundance: -; CDR3aa: CATSRIRGGELFF; CDR3nt: TGTGCCACCAGCAGGATTCGGGGGGGTGAGCTGTTCTTT
d_gene: -; v_gene: TRBV6-5; j_gene: TRBJ2-7; abundance: -; CDR3aa: CASSFGGGYEQYF; CDR3nt: TGTGCCAGCAGTTTTGGGGGAGGCTACGAGCAGTACTTC
d_gene: -; v_gene: TRBV7-3; j_gene: TRBJ2-2; abundance: -; CDR3aa: CASSLLPRGSGELFF; CDR3nt: TGTGCCAGCAGCTTACTTCCTCGTGGCTCCGGGGAGCTGTTTTTT
d_gene: -; v_gene: TRBV7-8; j_gene: TRBJ2-2; abundance: -; CDR3aa: CASGEGRTTGELFF; CDR3nt: TGTGCCAGCGGAGAAGGTCGAACCACCGGGGAGCTGTTTTTT
d_gene: -; v_gene: TRBV7-3; j_gene: TRBJ2-1; abundance: -; CDR3aa: CASSLPPGNEQFF; CDR3nt: TGTGCCAGCAGCTTACCCCCGGGCAATGAGCAGTTCTTC
d_gene: TRBD2; v_gene: TRBV28; j_gene: TRBJ2-5; abundance: -; CDR3aa: CASSLHGLAGGTQYF; CDR3nt: TGTGCCAGCAGTTTACACGGTCTAGCGGGAGGGACCCAGTACTTC
d_gene: -; v_gene: TRBV2; j_gene: TRBJ2-5; abundance: -; CDR3aa: CAYSLRWGETQYF; CDR3nt: TGTGCCTACTCCCTCCGGTGGGGAGAGACCCAGTACTTC
d_gene: TRBD2; v_gene: TRBV28; j_gene: TRBJ2-5; abundance: -; CDR3aa: CAAIRGGRRWETQYF; CDR3nt: TGTGCAGCCATAAGGGGAGGGAGAAGGTGGGAGACCCAGTACTTC
d_gene: -; v_gene: TRBV6-1; j_gene: TRBJ1-1; abundance: -; CDR3aa: CASSGMGEGREEAFF; CDR3nt: TGTGCCAGCAGTGGGATGGGTGAGGGACGGGAAGAGGCTTTCTTT
d_gene: TRBD2; v_gene: TRBV9; j_gene: TRBJ2-3; abundance: once; CDR3aa: CASSPGTSGLTDTQYF; CDR3nt: TGTGCCAGCAGCCCTGGGACTAGCGGGTTGACAGATACGCAGTATTTT
d_gene: TRBD1; v_gene: TRBV27; j_gene: TRBJ1-3; abundance: -; CDR3aa: CASSPTGGQAIYF; CDR3nt: TGTGCCAGCAGCCCGACAGGGGGCCAGGCCATATATTTT
d_gene: TRBD1; v_gene: TRBV7-9; j_gene: TRBJ2-1; abundance: -; CDR3aa: CASSFSGGINEQFF; CDR3nt: TGTGCCAGCAGCTTCTCAGGGGGTATTAATGAGCAGTTCTTC
d_gene: -; v_gene: TRBV18; j_gene: TRBJ1-1; abundance: -; CDR3aa: CASSPQGSEAFF; CDR3nt: TGTGCCAGCTCGCCACAGGGCTCTGAAGCTTTCTTT
d_gene: TRBD1; v_gene: TRBV7-2; j_gene: TRBJ2-7; abundance: -; CDR3aa: CASSSLNRTGVYEQYF; CDR3nt: TGTGCCAGCAGCTCCCTGAACCGGACAGGGGTCTACGAGCAGTACTTC
d_gene: -; v_gene: TRBV29-1; j_gene: TRBJ1-1; abundance: -; CDR3aa: CSVVNSVNTEAFF; CDR3nt: TGCAGCGTTGTAAACAGCGTGAACACTGAAGCTTTCTTT
d_gene: TRBD1; v_gene: TRBV13; j_gene: TRBJ2-1; abundance: many; CDR3aa: CASSTAGDRAGYNEQFF; CDR3nt: TGTGCCAGCAGCACAGCAGGGGACAGGGCGGGGTACAATGAGCAGTTCTTC
d_gene: TRBD1; v_gene: TRBV5-1; j_gene: TRBJ2-3; abundance: -; CDR3aa: CASRTGVSTDTQYF; CDR3nt: TGCGCCAGCAGGACAGGGGTTAGCACAGATACGCAGTATTTT
d_gene: -; v_gene: TRBV28; j_gene: TRBJ2-1; abundance: -; CDR3aa: CASRSLSGLWGNEQFF; CDR3nt: TGTGCCAGCAGATCCCTAAGCGGTCTCTGGGGGAATGAGCAGTTCTTC
d_gene: TRBD1; v_gene: TRBV2; j_gene: TRBJ2-1; abundance: -; CDR3aa: CASSMAGGYNEQFF; CDR3nt: TGTGCCAGCAGTATGGCAGGGGGCTACAATGAGCAGTTCTTC
d_gene: -; v_gene: TRBV5-1; j_gene: TRBJ1-1; abundance: -; CDR3aa: CASSLRGNTEAFF; CDR3nt: TGCGCCAGCAGCTTGAGGGGGAACACTGAAGCTTTCTTT
d_gene: TRBD1; v_gene: TRBV6-5; j_gene: TRBJ1-1; abundance: -; CDR3aa: CASSLDRLNTEAFF; CDR3nt: TGTGCCAGCAGTTTGGACAGGTTGAACACTGAAGCTTTCTTT
d_gene: TRBD1; v_gene: TRBV7-9; j_gene: TRBJ2-5; abundance: once; CDR3aa: CASSLARTGGTETQYF; CDR3nt: TGTGCCAGCAGCTTAGCGAGGACAGGGGGGACGGAGACCCAGTACTTC
d_gene: TRBD1; v_gene: TRBV18; j_gene: TRBJ1-3; abundance: -; CDR3aa: CASSREGTAGNTIYF; CDR3nt: TGTGCCAGCTCACGAGAAGGGACAGCTGGAAACACCATATATTTT
d_gene: -; v_gene: TRBV5-1; j_gene: TRBJ2-3; abundance: -; CDR3aa: CASSTTGSNSIDTQYF; CDR3nt: TGCGCCAGCAGCACTACAGGGTCCAATTCAATAGATACGCAGTATTTT
d_gene: -; v_gene: TRBV6-5; j_gene: TRBJ2-3; abundance: -; CDR3aa: CASSYSPGTDTQYF; CDR3nt: TGTGCCAGCAGTTACTCCCCAGGCACAGATACGCAGTATTTT
d_gene: -; v_gene: TRBV4-1; j_gene: TRBJ1-2; abundance: -; CDR3aa: CASSQVAPGNYGYTF; CDR3nt: TGCGCCAGCAGCCAAGTGGCTCCGGGTAACTATGGCTACACCTTC
d_gene: -; v_gene: TRBV5-8; j_gene: TRBJ1-5; abundance: -; CDR3aa: CASSLERSNQPQHF; CDR3nt: TGTGCCAGCAGCTTGGAGAGATCTAATCAGCCCCAGCATTTT
d_gene: -; v_gene: TRBV25-1; j_gene: TRBJ1-1; abundance: few; CDR3aa: CASSDVYTEAFF; CDR3nt: TGTGCCAGCAGTGATGTATACACTGAAGCTTTCTTT
d_gene: -; v_gene: TRBV7-2; j_gene: TRBJ2-3; abundance: -; CDR3aa: CASSLSGSGTDTQYF; CDR3nt: TGTGCCAGCAGCTTATCCGGGTCGGGCACAGATACGCAGTATTTT
d_gene: -; v_gene: TRBV7-3; j_gene: TRBJ2-1; abundance: -; CDR3aa: CASSPRQAGDEQFF; CDR3nt: TGTGCCAGCAGCCCCCGGCAGGCTGGCGATGAGCAGTTCTTC